Included here is one TCR beta chain sequence, with context. The CDR3 is 14 amino acids. Per the germline V gene, CDR1 is SNHLY and CDR2 is FYNNEI. V was clipped by 6 bases and J by 7 bases, with 15 bases between them. This sample is drawn from a study of blood T cell repertoires in COVID-19. Study as a whole: COVID-19 samples from acute and convalescent phases originated in the United States, Italy and Spain. PBMCs, B-cell-depleted T cells, or T cells were the source of the cDNA or gDNA that made up the material.

Source study methods: Estimates of nucleated cell counts were drawn from the amplification of reference gene primers. Libraries were prepared by immunoSEQ multiplex PCR; TCRdb keeps only in-frame clonotypes and omits some of them. That table supplies the V and J calls and clone size; D and trimming were determined from the DNA. The table lists about 78,000 clones, more than 80% of them singletons, with less than 0.85% in the top ten. The source material was peripheral blood. J is TRBJ1-4 and V is TRBV2; a possible D gene is TRBD1 (6 bases). The clonotype comes from a woman aged 80 or older with acute or convalescent COVID-19. In nucleotides, the CDR3 is TGTGCCAGCAGGGTTGGACAGTTGGTTGAAAAACTGTTTTTT. Translated: CASRVGQLVEKLFF.